What follows is one TCR beta chain and its context. These data are taken from a study of T-cell memory formation after mild COVID-19. TCRdb redid the calling of the 5' RACE reads with MiXCR, one entry per CDR3 protein. The sample lists approximately 340,000 distinct CDR3 sequences; over 10% were seen once. This TCR derives from a man aged 18 to 35 who had mild COVID-19 (a few samples of this study predate the infection). Cell type and time point are not known. Sequencing input: PBMCs or a T cell subset sorted from them (not recorded which).

Here the CDR3 DNA reads TGTGCCAGCAGTGAGGGGCTAGGCACAGATACGCAGTATTTT. It specifies CASSEGLGTDTQYF. The gene calls are TRBV6-4 and TRBJ2-3; TRBD1 is a possible D gene (5 bases). This CDR3 has 14 amino acids. CDR1 is MRHNA, CDR2 SNTAGT, per germline. The germline V and J ends were trimmed by 3 bases and 1 base, with 8 bases remaining between them.